Following are 22 T cell receptor beta chains from one sample sequenced in a study of early T cells in non-severe SARS-CoV-2 infection. MiXCR was run by TCRdb on the 5' RACE reads, yielding one entry per CDR3 protein. The sample shows about 80,000 distinct CDR3 sequences, roughly 13% of them seen only once. Sequenced input: whole blood. The receptors stem from an adult who was a healthcare worker with PCR-confirmed SARS-CoV-2 infection or an uninfected control (not recorded which).

The chain joins TRBV6-5 to TRBJ2-1; maybe TRBD1 (6 bases). Trimming cost V 6 bases and J 6 bases, with 15 bases left between them. Germline loops: CDR1 MNHEY, CDR2 SVGAGI. The CDR3 contains 14 residues. The CDR3 is CASRGAGESNEQFF. The CDR3 DNA reads as TGTGCCAGCAGGGGGGCAGGGGAGTCCAATGAGCAGTTCTTC.

This clonotype has only one observation. A clone one base away is much larger, so this may be a read error. The V gene is TRBV28, the J gene TRBJ2-2, with D perhaps TRBD2 (5 bases). The CDR3 consists of 14 residues. CDR1 and CDR2 (germline): MDHEN, SYDVKM. The DNA of the CDR3 is TGTGCCAGCAGTCCCCGGGAAAGTACCGGGGAGCGGTTTTTT. Translated: CASSPRESTGERFF.

The chain has TRBV11-2 and TRBJ2-7; maybe TRBD2 (6 bases). The CDR3 runs 14 residues. Between the trimmed V and J ends, which lost 5 bases and 9 bases, there was a span of 20 bases. Germline V CDR1 and CDR2: SGHAT, FQNNGV. The CDR3 nucleotides are TGTGCCAGCAGCGGAGGGGCATTAGTCCAAGGGCAGTACTTC. Translation: CASSGGALVQGQYF.

This clonotype occurred a few times. The chain joins TRBV20-1 to TRBJ1-6; no firm D call. This CDR3 has 16 residues. Germline V gene data show CDR1 as DFQATT and CDR2 as SNEGSKA (reference sequence). Trimming stripped 4 bases from V and 11 bases from J, with 24 bases between. The CDR3 sequence is CSAIVLGRVKGPPLHF. Here the CDR3 DNA reads TGCAGTGCTATAGTCCTGGGTCGGGTCAAAGGCCCACCCCTCCACTTT.

In this sample, this clonotype turned up a few times. V gene TRBV29-1 combines with J gene TRBJ2-3; D unclear. Germline-derived CDR1 and CDR2 are SQVTM and ANQGSEA. The CDR3 runs to 14 residues. V lost 4 bases to trimming and J lost 2 bases, with 13 bases between them. The CDR3 coding sequence is TGCAGCGTTGCCCTTGGTCAGGACACAGATACGCAGTATTTT. Its translation: CSVALGQDTDTQYF.

At least ten counts were recorded for this clonotype. V gene TRBV3-1 combines with J gene TRBJ2-2; the D gene is possibly TRBD1 (5 bases). The CDR3 has 15 amino acids. Trimming left V 0 bases short and J 6 bases short, with 11 bases between. Germline loops: CDR1 LGHDT, CDR2 YNNKEL (reference sequence). Here the CDR3 DNA reads TGTGCCAGCAGCCAAGACTCAGGGTACGCCGGGGAGCTGTTTTTT. Protein product: CASSQDSGYAGELFF.

The chain links TRBV2 to TRBJ2-1; 11 positions agree with TRBD2. Trimming at V came to 6 bases and at J to 5 bases, leaving 6 bases not matched to a gene. The germline CDR1 and CDR2 sequences are SNHLY and FYNNEI. There are 15 residues in the CDR3. The DNA of the CDR3 is TGTGCCAGCAGAGGGGGACTAGCGGATAACAATGAGCAGTTCTTC. Translation: CASRGGLADNNEQFF.

This clonotype was observed a few times. The chain uses TRBV12-3 or TRBV12-4 and TRBJ1-5; D gene ambiguous. V was cut by 1 base and J by 0 bases, with 13 bases left in between. This CDR3 is built from 17 residues. The CDR3 region has the DNA TGTGCCAGCAGTTTAGGTCCGGCAGGCCTTAGCAATCAGCCCCAGCATTTT. Its protein product is CASSLGPAGLSNQPQHF.

CDR3 in amino acids: CASSSGTGVYNEQFF. DNA for the CDR3: TGTGCCAGCAGCTCCGGGACAGGCGTTTACAATGAGCAGTTCTTC. The rearrangement joins TRBV5-6 to TRBJ2-1; the match to TRBD1 covers 8 bases. CDR1 is SGHDT, CDR2 YYEEEE, per germline. The CDR3 is 15 amino acids. The junction had 6 bases not matched to a gene; V was cut back by 3 bases and J by 4 bases. The whole variable domain, filled in from reference TRBV5-6 and TRBJ2-1, reads DAGVTQSPTHLIKTRGQQVTLRCSPKSGHDTVSWYQQALGQGPQFIFQYYEEEERQRGNFPDRFSGHQFPNYSSELNVNALLLGDSALYLCASSSGTGVYNEQFFGPGTRLTVL.

V is TRBV9 and J is TRBJ2-3; D is undetermined. CDR3 size: 14 residues. V lost 0 bases to trimming and J lost 0 bases, with 5 bases between them. CDR1 is SGDLS, CDR2 YYNGEE, per germline. This CDR3 is CASSVEGSTDTQYF. For the CDR3, the DNA is TGTGCCAGCAGCGTAGAAGGTAGCACAGATACGCAGTATTTT.

This chain links TRBV10-2 with TRBJ1-6; 10 bases line up with TRBD1. Germline trimming cut 6 bases from V and 8 bases from J; bases unmatched to any gene: 4. In germline, CDR1 is WSHSY, CDR2 SAAADI. The CDR3 is 14 residues long. CDR3 nucleotides: TGCGCCAGCAGGCCGGGACAGGGGTATTCACCCCTCCACTTT. Protein: CASRPGQGYSPLHF.

This clonotype was counted at least ten times. This rearrangement joins TRBV11-2 to TRBJ1-1; D not resolved. This CDR3 has 16 amino acids. Per germline, CDR1 SGHAT and CDR2 FQNNGV. V shed 7 bases and J shed 2 bases, with 20 bases lying between them. The CDR3 spells CASTSNRSPRNTEAFF. CDR3 DNA: TGTGCCAGCACCTCAAATCGGAGCCCCCGCAACACTGAAGCTTTCTTT.

The table lists this clonotype with many counts. The chain recombines TRBV29-1 with TRBJ2-5; no definite D call. This CDR3 has 10 residues. V lost 5 bases to trimming and J lost 5 bases, with 6 bases between them. CDR1 is SQVTM, CDR2 ANQGSEA, per germline. This chain's CDR3 is CSVLGETQYF. The CDR3 DNA follows: TGCAGCGTTTTAGGGGAGACCCAGTACTTC.

J is TRBJ1-5 and V is TRBV23-1; a weak D match, TRBD1 (6 bases). TRBV23-1 is marked as an open reading frame, function uncertain. Trimming removed 3 bases at V and 4 bases at J, with 16 bases between. The CDR3 has 16 residues. CDR3 sequence reads: CASSHAGTQNNQPQHF. Written as DNA, the CDR3 is TGCGCCAGCAGTCACGCCGGGACACAGAATAATCAGCCCCAGCATTTT.

This chain connects TRBV4-3 to TRBJ2-7, with 10 bases fitting TRBD1. V shed 1 base and J 5 bases; nucleotides not matched to a gene: 2. The CDR3 length is 14 residues. Germline-derived CDR1 and CDR2 are LGHNA and YSLEER. CDR3 in DNA: TGCGCCAGCAGCCAAGCCGGGACAGGGGACGAGCAGTACTTC. This codes for CASSQAGTGDEQYF.

This clonotype was seen a handful of times. The rearrangement links TRBV12-3 or TRBV12-4 to TRBJ1-1; D possibly corresponds to TRBD1 (5 bases). V shed 7 bases and J shed 1 base, with 13 bases lying between them. The CDR3 consists of 14 residues. In DNA form, the CDR3 reads TGTGCCAGCACCCTCGGAGGACAGAACACTGAAGCTTTCTTT. Translating it yields CASTLGGQNTEAFF.

This clonotype has at least ten counts. The chain carries TRBV20-1 and TRBJ2-3, with no clear D. V lost 6 bases and J 0 bases, leaving 16 bases between the germline ends. The CDR3 is made up of 15 amino acids. The V gene's germline CDR1 is DFQATT and CDR2 SNEGSKA (reference sequence). The CDR3 spells CSALQPAASTDTQYF. CDR3 sequence (DNA): TGCAGTGCGCTTCAGCCGGCTGCTAGCACAGATACGCAGTATTTT.

The chain joins TRBV27 to TRBJ2-7, with D perhaps matching TRBD1 (6 bases). CDR1 is MNHEY, CDR2 SMNVEV, per germline (reference sequence). The V end was cut by 4 bases, the J end by 3 bases, with 16 bases between. The CDR3 contains 15 residues. CDR3 sequence: CASSYGTPTGYEQYF. The DNA of the CDR3 is TGTGCCAGCAGTTACGGGACACCCACCGGCTACGAGCAGTACTTC.

This clonotype was observed at least ten times. V usage is TRBV12-3 or TRBV12-4 and J usage is TRBJ1-4; possible D gene TRBD1, 5 bases. The CDR3 is 12 amino acids. Between the trimmed V and J ends, which lost 6 bases and 4 bases, there was a span of 6 bases. The CDR3 DNA reads as TGTGCCAGCAGGAGGGGTAATGAAAAACTGTTTTTT. Translated: CASRRGNEKLFF.

The chain employs TRBV4-2 and TRBJ2-7; D gene unclear. Germline CDR1 and CDR2: LGHNA and YNFKEQ. The germline V and J ends were trimmed by 0 bases and 0 bases, with 15 bases remaining between them. This CDR3 is built from 17 residues. The CDR3 nucleotides are TGTGCCAGCAGCCAAGATCAAGGCCTCGGCGTCTCCTACGAGCAGTACTTC. The encoded protein is CASSQDQGLGVSYEQYF.

This chain connects TRBV28 to TRBJ1-2, with D perhaps TRBD1 (6 bases). The germline gives CDR1 MDHEN, CDR2 SYDVKM. This CDR3 is built from 13 residues. The ends were cut back, 6 bases at V and 2 bases at J, with 10 bases in the middle. The CDR3 nucleotides are TGTGCCAGCAGCTTTGACAGGAACTATGGCTACACCTTC. Residues: CASSFDRNYGYTF.

This clonotype showed up just a few times. The chain employs TRBV28 and TRBJ2-1, with D hard to call. This CDR3 spans 16 amino acids. Germline-derived CDR1 and CDR2 are MDHEN and SYDVKM. Trimming stripped 4 bases from V and 4 bases from J, with 17 bases between. The chain's CDR3 is CASSSPPGLGYNEQFF. The CDR3 bases are TGTGCCAGCAGTTCCCCCCCAGGTTTGGGTTACAATGAGCAGTTCTTC.